This entry lists 27 T cell receptor beta chains sequenced from one sample in a study of vaccination effects on CD4 cells after COVID-19. The antigens for these receptors are not known. The repertoire was sequenced with immunoSEQ multiplex PCR; TCRdb's copy has only in-frame clones and lacks some. The profile covers about 66,000 clones, with about 80% appearing a single time and 0.75% to 1% taken by the ten largest. Within the ViraFEST assay, antigen-specific CD4+ T cells underwent expansion with viral peptide pools prior to sequencing. Isolation of CD4+ T cells took place after nine to ten days of culture. Each participant was given two doses of one vaccine (BNT162b2 or mRNA-1273). Source: CD4+ T cells from PBMCs cultured with HCoV-OC43 spike peptides, taken after COVID-19 vaccination. Subset noted: HCoV-OC43 spike overlapping peptide pool stimulation. The receptors come from a human donor who received a COVID-19 vaccine.

This rearrangement joins TRBV27 to TRBJ2-7; 8 bases align to TRBD2. This CDR3 spans 14 amino acids. The junction had 15 bases not matched to a gene; V was cut back by 8 bases and J by 9 bases. CDR1 and CDR2 (germline): MNHEY, SMNVEV (reference sequence). DNA of the CDR3: TGTGCCAGCGGAAGATCGGGGGGGGCCCCGGTGCAGTACGTC. Amino acid sequence: CASGRSGGAPVQYV.

This clone was counted a single time. The chain is built from TRBV19 and TRBJ2-5, with TRBD2 matching over 14 bases. The germline gives CDR1 LNHDA, CDR2 SQIVND (reference sequence). The CDR3 runs 14 residues. The V segment lost 9 bases and the J segment 4 bases; nucleotides outside the gene matches: 4. CDR3 DNA sequence: TGTGCCAGGAAGACTAGCGGGGGGGGAGAGACCCAGTACTTC. It specifies CARKTSGGGETQYF.

The rearrangement joins TRBV6-5 to TRBJ2-7; D unresolved. Germline lookup yields CDR1 MNHEY and CDR2 SVGAGI. This CDR3 region has 13 residues. Trimming cost V 6 bases and J 5 bases, with 14 bases left between them. The CDR3 loop is CASRLLQADEQYV. The CDR3 region has the DNA TGTGCCAGCAGACTGTTGCAGGCGGACGAGCAGTACGTC.

The chain recombines TRBV5-4 with TRBJ1-1; 9 nucleotides agree with TRBD1. V lost 3 bases to trimming and J lost 3 bases; unmatched junction nucleotides: 3. This CDR3 has 14 residues. Germline CDR1 reads SGHNT; CDR2 reads YYREEE (reference sequence). This chain's CDR3 is CASSSRQGDTEAFF. CDR3 DNA: TGTGCCAGCAGCTCCCGACAGGGGGACACTGAAGCTTTCTTT.

V usage is TRBV12-3 or TRBV12-4 and J usage is TRBJ2-1; D unclear. V shed 1 base and J shed 9 bases, with 10 bases lying between them. This CDR3 has 13 residues. The CDR3 reads CASSLEASSEQFF. DNA of the CDR3: TGTGCCAGCAGTTTAGAAGCCAGCTCTGAGCAGTTCTTC.

The chain couples TRBV12-5 to TRBJ2-7; D is possibly TRBD1 (5 bases). Looked up from germline, CDR1 is LGHNT and CDR2 is FRNRAP. V lost 7 bases, J lost 1 base, and 23 bases lay in between. This CDR3 has 17 amino acids. The CDR3 DNA follows: TGTGCTAGTGCCCCGGTTGGGGCACCAGCGTTATCCTACGAGCAGTACGTC. It is translated as CASAPVGAPALSYEQYV.

The rearrangement uses TRBV5-1 and TRBJ2-3; D uncertain. The CDR3 is made up of 15 amino acids. Germline loops: CDR1 SGHRS, CDR2 YFSETQ. Trimming removed 5 bases from V and 2 bases from J, with 15 bases in between. CDR3 protein: CASSAGRIYTDTQYF. CDR3 DNA: TGCGCCAGCAGTGCTGGACGCATTTACACAGATACGCAGTATTTT.

The rearrangement joins TRBV7-2 to TRBJ1-4; 8 bases agree with TRBD1. The germline V gene encodes CDR1 SGHTA and CDR2 FQGNSA. V lost 5 bases to trimming and J lost 4 bases; unmatched junction nucleotides: 6. The CDR3 spans 15 residues. The CDR3 loop is CASSVQGVGNEKLFF. The CDR3 coding sequence is TGTGCCAGCAGCGTACAGGGGGTGGGTAATGAAAAACTGTTTTTT.

V gene TRBV9 combines with J gene TRBJ2-1; D is possibly TRBD1 (6 bases). Germline values: CDR1 SGDLS, CDR2 YYNGEE. The length of the CDR3 is 13 residues. Trimming left V 5 bases short and J 12 bases short, with 18 bases between. CDR3 loop: CASSEGTGGAQFF. The CDR3 DNA sequence: TGTGCCAGCAGTGAGGGAACTGGGGGCGCGCAGTTCTTC.

This chain joins TRBV2 and TRBJ1-6, with D perhaps matching TRBD1 (6 bases). V dropped 9 bases and J dropped 9 bases, with 15 bases sitting between them. The germline CDR1 and CDR2 sequences are SNHLY and FYNNEI. This CDR3 has 13 residues. The CDR3 loop reads CASNNRVFSPLHF. The CDR3 DNA reads as TGTGCCAGTAATAACAGGGTTTTTTCACCCCTCCACTTT. The full variable domain, completed using reference TRBV2 and TRBJ1-6, is EPEVTQTPSHQVTQMGQEVILRCVPISNHLYFYWYRQILGQKVEFLVSFYNNEISEKSEIFDDQFSVERPDGSNFTLKIRSTKLEDSAMYFCASNNRVFSPLHFGNGTRLTVT.

The genes are TRBV7-8 and TRBJ1-3; unclear D gene. Germline CDR1 SGHVS, CDR2 FQNEAQ. The V gene lost 1 base and the J gene lost 10 bases, with 11 bases spanning the gap. The CDR3 loop spans 13 amino acids. The CDR3 spells CASSLDTPRTIYF. Written as DNA, the CDR3 is TGTGCCAGCAGCTTAGACACTCCCAGGACCATATATTTT.

This chain joins TRBV10-3 and TRBJ2-7, with D unresolved. The CDR3 contains 15 residues. Germline-derived CDR1 and CDR2 are ENHRY and SYGVKD. Trimming cost V 0 bases and J 4 bases, with 13 bases left between them. For the CDR3, the DNA is TGTGCCATCAGTGAGTCGAGACTTAACGGTTACGAGCAGTACGTC. The encoded protein is CAISESRLNGYEQYV.

The chain carries TRBV5-1 and TRBJ1-1, with D uncertain. With 0 bases removed from V and 0 bases from J, the gap between germline ends came to 6 bases. This CDR3 has 14 residues. Per the germline V gene, CDR1 is SGHRS and CDR2 is YFSETQ. The CDR3 here is CASSLDRLNTEAFF. CDR3 DNA sequence: TGCGCCAGCAGCTTGGACCGGTTGAACACTGAAGCTTTCTTT.

In its sample, this clone was seen a few times. The chain is built from TRBV5-1 and TRBJ1-3; D not resolved. In germline, CDR1 is SGHRS, CDR2 YFSETQ. V shed 2 bases and J shed 11 bases, with 23 bases lying between them. The CDR3 extends over 16 amino acids. Here the CDR3 reads CASSFNEGALREPIYF. The DNA of the CDR3 is TGCGCCAGCAGCTTCAACGAGGGTGCCCTGAGAGAGCCCATATATTTT.

This rearrangement joins TRBV5-5 to TRBJ1-5; TRBD1 might be the D (5 bases). Looked up from germline, CDR1 is SGHKS and CDR2 is YYEKEE (reference sequence). V dropped 2 bases and J dropped 5 bases, with 14 bases sitting between them. The CDR3 runs to 15 residues. The CDR3 nucleotides read TGTGCCAGCAGCTTCCGGGACGTCCCTTATCAGCCCCAGCATTTT. Protein: CASSFRDVPYQPQHF.

In its sample, this clone was seen once. The chain has TRBV6-2 or TRBV6-3 and TRBJ2-5; no firm D call. Germline values: CDR1 MNHEY, CDR2 SVGEGT. Trimming took 0 bases from V and 7 from J, leaving 12 bases between them. The CDR3 covers 14 residues. Written as DNA, the CDR3 is TGTGCCAGCAGTTACTCGTACCTAGTTGGGACCCAGTACTTC. It specifies CASSYSYLVGTQYF.

The chain employs TRBV5-1 and TRBJ2-7, with 10 bases lining up with TRBD1. Germline assignment: CDR1 SGHRS and CDR2 YFSETQ. Trimming took 4 bases from V and 5 from J; bases not matched to a gene: 3. The CDR3 runs 13 residues. Here the CDR3 reads CASSLGQGDEQYV. CDR3 DNA sequence: TGCGCCAGCAGCCTCGGACAGGGGGACGAGCAGTACGTC.

The chain is built from TRBV7-8 and TRBJ2-7; TRBD1 matches at 9 bases. The CDR3 is 13 amino acids. The V and J ends lost 5 bases and 9 bases, in that order; junction bases with no gene match: 8. Germline V gene sequence: CDR1 SGHVS, CDR2 FQNEAQ. Here the CDR3 reads CASSLNRQGGQYV. Here the CDR3 DNA reads TGTGCCAGCAGCCTCAATCGACAGGGGGGGCAGTACGTC.

The CDR3 sequence is CASSSQPGRGNEQFF. CDR3 nucleotides: TGTGCCAGCAGCTCCCAGCCGGGGCGCGGAAATGAGCAGTTCTTC. The J gene is TRBJ2-1, the V gene TRBV7-3, with D perhaps matching TRBD1 or TRBD2 (5 bases each). Trimming took 4 bases from V and 7 from J, leaving 17 bases between them. The CDR3 is 15 amino acids. CDR1 SGHTA and CDR2 FQGTGA come from the germline V gene.

This chain joins TRBV5-1 and TRBJ1-6, with D perhaps TRBD1 (5 bases). Trimming removed 5 bases at V and 9 bases at J, with 15 bases between. This CDR3 is built from 14 residues. Germline CDR1 is SGHRS and CDR2 is YFSETQ. The CDR3: CASSPDILGSPLHF. The CDR3 bases are TGCGCCAGCAGTCCGGACATTCTCGGTTCACCCCTCCACTTT.

The chain recombines TRBV12-3 or TRBV12-4 with TRBJ1-3; 8 bases line up with TRBD1. This CDR3 spans 12 amino acids. Trimming at V came to 8 bases and at J to 7 bases, leaving 4 bases not matched to a gene. CDR3 loop: CASFRQGNTIYF. CDR3 bases: TGTGCCAGCTTCAGACAGGGGAACACCATATATTTT.

V is TRBV6-5 and J is TRBJ2-3, with 8 bases matching TRBD1. V dropped 0 bases and J dropped 2; count of bases not matched to a gene: 4. The CDR3 runs 16 residues. From germline, CDR1 is MNHEY and CDR2 SVGAGI. CDR3 sequence: CASSYSGTGATDTQYF. In nucleotides, the CDR3 is TGTGCCAGCAGTTACTCTGGGACAGGAGCCACAGATACGCAGTATTTT.

The rearrangement uses TRBV3-1 (or the pseudogene TRBV3-2) and TRBJ2-2, with D unclear. This CDR3 has 16 amino acids. Trimming took 7 bases from V and 4 from J, leaving 19 bases between them. In germline, CDR1 is LGHDT, CDR2 YNNKEL (reference sequence). CDR3 bases: TGTGCCAGCACCCGCACTGGGATCTTTATCACCGGGGAGCTGTTTTTT. Amino acid sequence: CASTRTGIFITGELFF.

The chain couples TRBV6-5 to TRBJ2-2; D not resolved. The CDR3 has 14 amino acids. The V and J ends lost 2 bases and 1 base respectively, with 5 bases between them. Germline CDR1 and CDR2: MNHEY and SVGAGI. The CDR3 region is CASSYDRNTGELFF. In nucleotides, the CDR3 is TGTGCCAGCAGTTACGATCGGAACACCGGGGAGCTGTTTTTT.

V gene TRBV6-5 combines with J gene TRBJ1-3; no reliable D call. This CDR3 is built from 14 residues. CDR1 is MNHEY, CDR2 SVGAGI, per germline. The V end lost 5 bases, the J end lost 0 bases, and 8 bases lay between the germline ends. The CDR3 protein is CASSRSGSGNTIYF. The CDR3 bases are TGTGCCAGCAGTAGGAGTGGCTCTGGAAACACCATATATTTT.

J is TRBJ2-5 and V is TRBV2; 13 bases fit TRBD2. V trimming: 6 bases; J trimming: 4 bases; junction bases outside the gene matches: 5. This CDR3 is 15 amino acids long. Germline lookup yields CDR1 SNHLY and CDR2 FYNNEI. The CDR3 bases are TGTGCCAGCAGCGGACTAGCGGGGGCCCGAGAGACCCAGTACTTC. Protein product: CASSGLAGARETQYF.

The chain employs TRBV19 and TRBJ2-2; 14 bases are shared with TRBD2. V lost 9 bases, J lost 4 bases, and 10 bases stayed unmatched. The CDR3 extends over 17 amino acids. Germline V gene lookup returns CDR1 LNHDA and CDR2 SQIVND (reference sequence). The CDR3 sequence: CASRSTSGGVGTGELFF. In DNA, the CDR3 is TGTGCCAGCCGGTCGACTAGCGGGGGGGTGGGCACCGGGGAGCTGTTTTTT.